Listed here are 11 T cell receptor beta chains from one sample, sequenced in a study of blood T cell repertoires in COVID-19. Clones were read by immunoSEQ multiplex PCR, and TCRdb kept only the in-frame ones, dropping some. The sample lists 150,000 or so clones, roughly nine tenths seen once, with more than 5% in the top ten. The source material was peripheral blood. The origin of the receptors is a human donor in a cohort sampled during active COVID-19.

This clone was recorded a few times. This chain joins TRBV19 and TRBJ1-4; 7 bases match TRBD1. The CDR3 has 16 residues. The germline V gene encodes CDR1 LNHDA and CDR2 SQIVND (reference sequence). The trim removed 5 bases at V and 8 bases at J, leaving 14 bases unmatched. The CDR3 sequence is CASSLRTGEGNEKLFF. The CDR3 nucleotides read TGTGCCAGTAGTCTCAGAACAGGGGAAGGCAACGAAAAACTGTTTTTT.

The CDR3 spells CASSLVQGGYGYTF. In DNA, the CDR3 is TGCGCCAGCAGCTTGGTTCAGGGAGGGTATGGCTACACCTTC. This chain links TRBV5-1 with TRBJ1-2, with D perhaps matching TRBD1 (5 bases). This CDR3 is built from 14 residues. V lost 0 bases and J 5 bases, leaving 11 bases between the germline ends. CDR1 is SGHRS, CDR2 YFSETQ, per germline.

This clone was counted only a few times. This rearrangement joins TRBV4-3 to TRBJ1-1; possible D gene TRBD1, 5 bases. This CDR3 comprises 12 residues. V lost 1 base, J lost 9 bases, and 9 bases lay in between. CDR1 and CDR2 from the germline V gene are LGHNA and YSLEER. DNA of the CDR3: TGCGCCAGCAGCCAAGTGGCGGGGCAAGCTTTCTTT. This codes for CASSQVAGQAFF.

This chain joins TRBV11-3 and TRBJ1-4, with 7 bases identical to TRBD1. The J segment lost 8 bases and the V segment lost 1 base, leaving 4 bases of the junction unmatched. The CDR3 sequence is 14 residues long. Germline loops: CDR1 SGHNT, CDR2 YENEEA. The CDR3: CASSLVSGGEKLFF. In DNA form, the CDR3 reads TGTGCCAGCAGCTTAGTGTCAGGGGGAGAAAAACTGTTTTTT.

The chain combines TRBV5-6 with TRBJ2-7; a weak D match, TRBD2 (5 bases). V lost 4 bases to trimming and J lost 4 bases, with 9 bases between them. Per the germline V gene, CDR1 is SGHDT and CDR2 is YYEEEE. The CDR3 has 12 residues. The CDR3 sequence: CASSPGEYEQYF. The CDR3, as DNA: TGTGCCAGCAGCCCTGGGGAGTACGAGCAGTACTTC. The entire variable domain, with the rest obtained from reference TRBV5-6 and TRBJ2-7, is as follows: DAGVTQSPTHLIKTRGQQVTLRCSPKSGHDTVSWYQQALGQGPQFIFQYYEEEERQRGNFPDRFSGHQFPNYSSELNVNALLLGDSALYLCASSPGEYEQYFGPGTRLTVT.

The CDR3 here is CASSKGTSGRRGGELFF. The CDR3, as DNA: TGTGCCAGCAGCAAAGGGACTAGCGGGAGGAGAGGCGGGGAGCTGTTTTTT. The genes are TRBV21-1 and TRBJ2-2; the table's D gene call, TRBD2, was not cross checked with the DNA. TRBV21-1 is termed a pseudogene. This CDR3 has 17 amino acids.

In this sample, this clone turned up a few times. V gene TRBV2 combines with J gene TRBJ1-1, with D possibly matching TRBD1 (5 bases). V dropped 7 bases and J dropped 1 base, with 13 bases sitting between them. The CDR3 totals 14 residues. Germline assignment: CDR1 SNHLY and CDR2 FYNNEI. The CDR3 loop is CASMVSGSNTEAFF. For the CDR3, the DNA is TGTGCCAGCATGGTTTCAGGGTCGAACACTGAAGCTTTCTTT. The whole variable domain, filled in from reference TRBV2 and TRBJ1-1, reads EPEVTQTPSHQVTQMGQEVILRCVPISNHLYFYWYRQILGQKVEFLVSFYNNEISEKSEIFDDQFSVERPDGSNFTLKIRSTKLEDSAMYFCASMVSGSNTEAFFGQGTRLTVV.

This clone was observed a handful of times. The V gene is TRBV5-4, the J gene TRBJ1-2; 10 positions match TRBD1. CDR1 and CDR2 from the germline V gene are SGHNT and YYREEE (reference sequence). The CDR3 runs 16 residues. The trim removed 2 bases at V and 3 bases at J, leaving 7 bases unmatched. For the CDR3, the DNA is TGTGCCAGCAGCTTTGGACAGGGGGGAACCTACTATGGCTACACCTTC. Its protein product is CASSFGQGGTYYGYTF. Supplemented by reference TRBV5-4 and TRBJ1-2, the full variable domain reads ETGVTQSPTHLIKTRGQQVTLRCSSQSGHNTVSWYQQALGQGPQFIFQYYREEENGRGNFPPRFSGLQFPNYSSELNVNALELDDSALYLCASSFGQGGTYYGYTFGSGTRLTVV.

The gene calls are TRBV18 and TRBJ2-3; 11 bases align to TRBD1. Germline values: CDR1 KGHSH, CDR2 LQKENI. The CDR3 spans 15 residues. V lost 6 bases and J lost 4; bases outside the gene matches: 6. The CDR3: CASSLGTGGSDTQYF. Here the CDR3 DNA reads TGTGCCAGCTCCCTCGGGACAGGGGGATCAGATACGCAGTATTTT.

This sequence joins TRBV30 and TRBJ2-1, with TRBD2 matching 8 bases. Trimming at V came to 0 bases and at J to 3 bases, leaving 10 bases not matched to a gene. The CDR3 has 17 residues. CDR1 GTSNPN and CDR2 SVGIG come from the germline V gene (reference sequence). The CDR3 region is CAWSVGLGGRYYNEQFF. DNA for the CDR3: TGTGCCTGGAGTGTAGGGCTGGGCGGGAGGTACTACAATGAGCAGTTCTTC.

CDR3 nucleotide sequence: TGTGCCTGGAGGAGGCAGGGGGCGGAGGGCTACACCTTC. This sequence encodes CAWRRQGAEGYTF. The chain employs TRBV30 and TRBJ1-2; 8 bases match TRBD1. The CDR3 contains 13 residues. From germline, CDR1 is GTSNPN and CDR2 SVGIG (reference sequence). V lost 3 bases, J lost 8 bases, and 8 bases stayed unmatched. The full variable domain, in which reference TRBV30 and TRBJ1-2 provide the parts outside the CDR3, is SQTIHQWPATLVQPVGSPLSLECTVEGTSNPNLYWYRQAAGRGLQLLFYSVGIGQISSEVPQNLSASRPQDRQFILSSKKLLLSDSGFYLCAWRRQGAEGYTFGSGTRLTVV.